The rows below give T cell receptor beta chains drawn from one sample of a study of shared clonotypes between healthy human individuals. Assay used: immunoSEQ multiplex PCR; TCRdb lists only in-frame clones, some missing. The sample contains about 2 million clones, 95% of which appear only once. Input material: naive CD4+ T cells sorted from blood. Receptors were obtained from a man aged 18 to 29 in good health. The CDR3 runs from the conserved cysteine through the conserved F or W.

v_gene,len,CDR3aa
TRBV30,12,CAWSDRNTEAFF
TRBV6-4,14,CASRVRQGASEQYF
TRBV2,15,CASSEQGASNQPQHF
TRBV10-3,13,CAIRGGLQETQYF
TRBV28,11,CASRGTGPLGF
TRBV5-6,15,CASSLEASGPYEQYF
TRBV6-6,13,CASSLTGDQPQHF
TRBV18,13,CASSVGPTDTQYF
TRBV2,14,CASLFGQQSYEQYF
TRBV5-8,14,CASSLGWSSYEQYF
TRBV7-9,14,CASSPTLAKNIQYF
TRBV5-8,12,CASSFFTDTQYF
TRBV27,13,CASSRIGKETQYF
TRBV5-4,14,CASSFLPENDGYTF
TRBV5-1,13,CASQQRWSYEQYF
TRBV7-8,15,CASSRRGAGSYEQYF
TRBV5-4,15,CASSLATGQNTEAFF
TRBV2,14,CASTLTSGGYEQYF
TRBV2,14,CASRLTGQNTEAFF
TRBV19,14,CASSIGGRNTEAFF
TRBV5-4,14,CASSLGRDGEKLFF
TRBV6-5,14,CASSTGGKVSEQYF
TRBV6-1,14,CASSERPGGEKLFF